Sequencing of this T cell receptor (beta chain) was carried out in a study of T cell responses to AZD1222 COVID-19 vaccine. Notes on the study in general: The number of AZD1222 recipients seropositive at baseline was only 5 to 7. Dominant at 160-218 and 743-854, vaccine-associated CD4 TCRs also spanned spike.

This clone was found once. Its antigen is currently unknown. Second doses at about 4 or about 12 weeks were pooled. The assay was immunoSEQ multiplex PCR, and TCRdb's table has in-frame clones only and misses some. The sample lists about 180,000 clones; around 89% were seen once. Trimming left V 7 bases short and J 8 bases short, with 15 bases between. The length of the CDR3 is 13 residues. Germline CDR1 is LGHNT and CDR2 is FRNRAP. This clonotype originated in an adult who received the AZD1222 COVID-19 vaccine. The input for sequencing was peripheral blood, taken 28 days after the second AZD1222 dose. This chain connects TRBV12-5 to TRBJ2-1; unclear D gene. CDR3 in amino acids: CASVLGGVDEQFF. The CDR3 DNA reads TGTGCTAGTGTCCTGGGTGGGGTTGATGAGCAGTTCTTC.